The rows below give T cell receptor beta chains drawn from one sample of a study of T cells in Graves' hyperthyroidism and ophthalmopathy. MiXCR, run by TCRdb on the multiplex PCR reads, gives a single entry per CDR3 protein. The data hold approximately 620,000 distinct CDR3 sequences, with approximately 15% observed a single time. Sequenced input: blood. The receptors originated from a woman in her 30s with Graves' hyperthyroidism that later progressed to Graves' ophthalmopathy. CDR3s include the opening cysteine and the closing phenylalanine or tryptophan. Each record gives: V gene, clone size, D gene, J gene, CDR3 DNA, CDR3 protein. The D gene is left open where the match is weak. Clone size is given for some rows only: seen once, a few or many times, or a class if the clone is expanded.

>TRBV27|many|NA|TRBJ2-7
TGTGCCAGCAGTGGGGTGGGGGAGCAGTACTTC
CASSGVGEQYF
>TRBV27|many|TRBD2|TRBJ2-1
TGTGCCAGCAGTTTATGGGGCGGGAGGGCCAATGAGCAGTTCTTC
CASSLWGGRANEQFF
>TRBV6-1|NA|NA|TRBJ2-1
TGTGCCAGCAGTTTCCTCCGCGATTCCTACAATGAGCAGTTCTTC
CASSFLRDSYNEQFF
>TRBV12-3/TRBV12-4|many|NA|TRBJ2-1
TGTGCCAGCAGGCTTATGGAAGACTCCTACAATGAGCAGTTCTTC
CASRLMEDSYNEQFF
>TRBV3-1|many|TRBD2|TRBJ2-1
TGTGCCAGCGGCCAGCGGGGGAGCTCCTACAATGAGCAGTTCTTC
CASGQRGSSYNEQFF
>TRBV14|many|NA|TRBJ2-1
TGTGCCAGCAGCCAATGGGGTTCCGGTGAGCAGTTCTTC
CASSQWGSGEQFF
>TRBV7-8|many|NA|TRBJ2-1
TGTGCCAGCGTTATTAGCTCCTACAATGAGCAGTTCTTC
CASVISSYNEQFF
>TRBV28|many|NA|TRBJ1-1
TGTGCCAGCAGTTCTTTGTACACTGAAGCTTTCTTT
CASSSLYTEAFF
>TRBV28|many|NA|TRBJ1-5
TGTGCCAGCAGGAGGGGGAGGGGAGTCTATCAGCCCCAGCATTTT
CASRRGRGVYQPQHF
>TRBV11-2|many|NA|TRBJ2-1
TGTGCCAGCAGCAGGACCGACAATGAGCAGTTCTTC
CASSRTDNEQFF
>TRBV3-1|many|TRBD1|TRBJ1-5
TGTGCCAGCAGCCCTGGGACAGGGTATAGCAATCAGCCCCAGCATTTT
CASSPGTGYSNQPQHF
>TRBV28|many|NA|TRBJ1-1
TGTGCCAGCAGTCCCCCCGGGAACACTGAAGCTTTCTTT
CASSPPGNTEAFF
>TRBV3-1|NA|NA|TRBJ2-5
TGTGCCAGCAGCCAAGCCGTCGGCCAAGAGACCCAGTACTTC
CASSQAVGQETQYF
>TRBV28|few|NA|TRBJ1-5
TGTGCCAGCACTATGGGGCGGGGAAATCAGCCCCAGCATTTT
CASTMGRGNQPQHF
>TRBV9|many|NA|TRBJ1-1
TGTGCCAGCAGCGTAGAGCCCCACACTGAAGCTTTCTTT
CASSVEPHTEAFF
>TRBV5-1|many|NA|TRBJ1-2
TGCGCCAGCAGCTTAGAAAGTGGCTATGGCTACACCTTC
CASSLESGYGYTF